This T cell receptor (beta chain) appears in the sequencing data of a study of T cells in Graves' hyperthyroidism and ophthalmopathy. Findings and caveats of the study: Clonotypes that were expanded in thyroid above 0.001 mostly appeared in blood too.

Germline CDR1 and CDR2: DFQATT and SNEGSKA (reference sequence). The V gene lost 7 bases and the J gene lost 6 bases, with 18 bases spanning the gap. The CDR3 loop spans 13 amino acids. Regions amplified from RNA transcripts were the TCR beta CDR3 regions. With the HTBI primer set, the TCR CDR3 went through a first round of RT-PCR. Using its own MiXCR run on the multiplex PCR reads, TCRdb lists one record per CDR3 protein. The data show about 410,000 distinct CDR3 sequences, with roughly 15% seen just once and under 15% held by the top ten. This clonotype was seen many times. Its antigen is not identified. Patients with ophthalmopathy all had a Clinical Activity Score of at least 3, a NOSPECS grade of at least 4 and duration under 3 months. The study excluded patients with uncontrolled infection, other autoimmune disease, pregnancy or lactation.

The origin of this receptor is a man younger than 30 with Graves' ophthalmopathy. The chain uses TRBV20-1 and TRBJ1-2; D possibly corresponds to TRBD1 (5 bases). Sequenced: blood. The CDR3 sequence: CSVWRGGGNGYTF. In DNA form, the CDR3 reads TGCAGTGTCTGGCGGGGCGGGGGGAATGGCTACACCTTC.